The clone carrying this TCR beta chain was found a few times. Its antigen is as yet unknown. The CDR3 consists of 13 residues. V dropped 2 bases and J dropped 7 bases, with 8 bases sitting between them. Germline-derived CDR1 and CDR2 are MRHNA and SNTAGT. This entry belongs to a study of PD-L1 blockade in urothelial cancer. On the study more broadly: Males with urothelial cancer arising in the bladder constituted most of the roughly 30 patients.

General study results and limits: Lower pretreatment blood TCR clonality, under the median, predicted better survival, researchers reported.

The repertoire was sequenced with immunoSEQ multiplex PCR; TCRdb's copy has only in-frame clones and lacks some. The sample lists fewer than 40,000 clones, approximately 90% occurring once. Patients each gave 1 to 8 samples, pretreatment and on-treatment. The sample was PBMCs, taken around atezolizumab (anti-PD-L1) treatment. This chain links TRBV6-4 with TRBJ2-2; D perhaps matches TRBD1 (5 bases). This TCR was sampled from a man between 65 and 79 years old with urothelial cancer. DNA for the CDR3: TGTGCCAGCAGTGACAGAGACAGCGGGGAGCTGTTTTTT. Amino acid sequence: CASSDRDSGELFF.